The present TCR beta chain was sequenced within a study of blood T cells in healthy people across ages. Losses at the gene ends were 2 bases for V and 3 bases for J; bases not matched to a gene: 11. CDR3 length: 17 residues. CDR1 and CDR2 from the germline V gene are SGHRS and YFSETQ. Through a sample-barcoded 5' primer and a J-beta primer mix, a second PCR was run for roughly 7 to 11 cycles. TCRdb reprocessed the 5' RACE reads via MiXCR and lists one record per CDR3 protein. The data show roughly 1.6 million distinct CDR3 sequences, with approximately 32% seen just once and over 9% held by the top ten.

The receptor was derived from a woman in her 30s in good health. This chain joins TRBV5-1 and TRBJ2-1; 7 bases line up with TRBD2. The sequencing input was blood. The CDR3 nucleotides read TGCGCCAGCAGCTTTCCTTTGGGTGGCGGGGGCTACAATGAGCAGTTCTTC. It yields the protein CASSFPLGGGGYNEQFF. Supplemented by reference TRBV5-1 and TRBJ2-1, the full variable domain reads KAGVTQTPRYLIKTRGQQVTLSCSPISGHRSVSWYQQTPGQGLQFLFEYFSETQRNKGNFPGRFSGRQFSNSRSEMNVSTLELGDSALYLCASSFPLGGGGYNEQFFGPGTRLTVL.